The next 7 T cell receptor beta chains were all read from a single sample in a study of blood T cell repertoires in COVID-19. Profiling relied on immunoSEQ multiplex PCR, and the TCRdb table lists in-frame clones only, not all of them. The sample lists 350,000 or so clones; about 92% were seen once. Sample: peripheral blood. These receptors all come from a woman in her sixties or seventies with COVID-19, enrolled during active disease.

This chain joins TRBV11-2 and TRBJ1-4, with D unresolved. Trimming took off 8 bases at V and 8 bases at J, with 12 bases between the two ends. The CDR3 has 12 amino acids. Germline CDR1 SGHAT, CDR2 FQNNGV. CDR3 in DNA: TGTGCCAGCGGGAGGGAAAGAGAAAAACTGTTTTTT. Its protein is CASGREREKLFF. Using reference TRBV11-2 and TRBJ1-4 for the parts outside the CDR3, the full variable domain is EAGVAQSPRYKIIEKRQSVAFWCNPISGHATLYWYQQILGQGPKLLIQFQNNGVVDDSQLPKDRFSAERLKGVDSTLKIQPAKLEDSAVYLCASGREREKLFFGSGTQLSVL.

The chain joins TRBV5-1 to TRBJ2-1; TRBD2 matches at 12 bases. CDR3 length: 17 amino acids. From germline, CDR1 is SGHRS and CDR2 YFSETQ. Germline trimming cut 6 bases from V and 1 base from J; bases unmatched to any gene: 8. The CDR3 spells CASTLLAGGGSYNEQFF. The DNA of the CDR3 is TGCGCCAGCACTTTACTAGCGGGGGGTGGATCCTACAATGAGCAGTTCTTC.

The gene calls are TRBV18 and TRBJ2-2, with D possibly being TRBD2 (7 bases). CDR1 is KGHSH and CDR2 is LQKENI in the germline V gene. The length of the CDR3 is 16 residues. V was trimmed by 0 bases and J by 5 bases, leaving 13 bases between them. The CDR3 nucleotides read TGTGCCAGCTCACCACCAGGGGGGGCTACGACCGGGGAGCTGTTTTTT. It yields the protein CASSPPGGATTGELFF.

This clone appeared once. The rearrangement joins TRBV7-3 to TRBJ1-1, with 8 bases fitting TRBD1. The CDR3 covers 17 residues. The germline gives CDR1 SGHTA, CDR2 FQGTGA. Trimming at V came to 1 base and at J to 5 bases, leaving 12 bases not matched to a gene. CDR3 in DNA: TGTGCCAGCAGCTTAAAGGGGAATGCGACAGGGGTTACTGAAGCTTTCTTT. Its translation is CASSLKGNATGVTEAFF.

V gene TRBV27 combines with J gene TRBJ1-1; D perhaps matches TRBD1 (6 bases). The CDR3 contains 14 residues. V was pared by 5 bases and J by 4 bases, with 14 bases between. The germline V gene encodes CDR1 MNHEY and CDR2 SMNVEV (reference sequence). CDR3 in amino acids: CASSVDRPGTEAFF. The CDR3 DNA follows: TGTGCCAGCAGTGTCGACAGGCCGGGCACTGAAGCTTTCTTT.

The chain employs TRBV9 and TRBJ2-1, with 8 bases lining up with TRBD2. The V gene's germline CDR1 is SGDLS and CDR2 YYNGEE. The ends lost 3 bases at V and 7 bases at J; junction bases unmatched: 9. The CDR3 has 15 residues. As DNA, the CDR3 is TGTGCCAGCAGCGCTATAGCGGGGAGTTGGAATGAGCAGTTCTTC. Its translation is CASSAIAGSWNEQFF.

This chain joins TRBV7-3 and TRBJ2-1; 10 bases map to TRBD2. Germline V gene data show CDR1 as SGHTA and CDR2 as FQGTGA. The CDR3 is made up of 14 amino acids. The junction had 6 bases not matched to a gene; V was cut back by 4 bases and J by 9 bases. In DNA form, the CDR3 reads TGTGCCAGCAGCTCGGAGCGGGGGGGCACTGAGCAGTTCTTC. This sequence encodes CASSSERGGTEQFF.